This T cell receptor (beta chain) was observed in a study of vaccination effects on CD4 cells after COVID-19. Comments on this clone: Its antigen is not known.

Sequencing used immunoSEQ multiplex PCR; TCRdb keeps in-frame clones, though not all of them. The sample gives 30,000 to 35,000 clones, 55% to 75% of which show up once; 28% is in the top ten. Prior to sequencing, the ViraFEST assay stimulated PBMC with viral peptide pools, which expanded the antigen-specific CD4+ T cells. Following culture for roughly 10 days, CD4+ T cells were isolated. In germline, CDR1 is SGHTA, CDR2 FQGNSA. The CDR3 covers 16 residues. J gave up 0 bases and V 5 bases, and 8 bases lay outside the gene matches. This receptor was obtained from a human donor who received a COVID-19 vaccine. The genes are TRBV7-2 and TRBJ1-1; 8 bases are a match to TRBD1. Sequenced material: CD4+ T cells from PBMCs cultured with HCoV-229E spike peptides, taken before COVID-19 vaccination. This chain's CDR3 is CASSTGQGTVNTEAFF. As DNA, the CDR3 is TGTGCCAGCAGCACAGGACAGGGTACGGTGAACACTGAAGCTTTCTTT.